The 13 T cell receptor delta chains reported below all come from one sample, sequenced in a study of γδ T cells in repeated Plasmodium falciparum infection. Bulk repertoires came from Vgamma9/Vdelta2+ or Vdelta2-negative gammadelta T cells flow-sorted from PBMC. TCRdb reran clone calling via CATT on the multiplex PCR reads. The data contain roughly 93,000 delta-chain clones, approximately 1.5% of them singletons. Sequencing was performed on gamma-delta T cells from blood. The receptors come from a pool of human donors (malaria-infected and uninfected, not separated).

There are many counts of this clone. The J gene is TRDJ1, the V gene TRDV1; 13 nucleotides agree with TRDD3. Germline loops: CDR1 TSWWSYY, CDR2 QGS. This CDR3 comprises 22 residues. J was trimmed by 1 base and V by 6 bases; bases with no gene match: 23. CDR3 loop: CALGLNPSSTGGYGDCTDKLIF. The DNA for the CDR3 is TGTGCTCTTGGCCTCAACCCTTCCTCGACTGGGGGATACGGAGATTGCACCGATAAACTCATCTTT.

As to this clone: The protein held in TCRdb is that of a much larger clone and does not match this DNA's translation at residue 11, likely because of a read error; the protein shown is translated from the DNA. CDR3: CASRLLLLGDAPNDDKLIF. DNA of the CDR3: TGTGCCTCCAGACTCCTTCTTCTGGGGGATGCCCCGAACGATGATAAACTCATCTTT. This chain uses TRDV3 with TRDJ1; TRDD3 agrees at 9 bases. Trimming removed 4 bases from V and 5 bases from J; junction bases left unmatched: 26. The CDR3 covers 19 residues. Germline CDR1 and CDR2: TVYSNPD and GDNSRS (reference sequence).

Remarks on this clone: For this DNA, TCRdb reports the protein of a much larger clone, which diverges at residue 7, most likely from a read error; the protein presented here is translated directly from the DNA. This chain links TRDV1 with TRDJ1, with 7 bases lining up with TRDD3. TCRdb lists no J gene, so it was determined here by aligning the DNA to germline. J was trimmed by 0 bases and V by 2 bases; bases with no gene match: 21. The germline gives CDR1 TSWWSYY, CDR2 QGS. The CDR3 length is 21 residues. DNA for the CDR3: TGTGCTCTTGGGGAATCGCCCTCCTATCCTTTCCTGGGGGTTTACACCGATAAACTCATCTTT. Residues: CALGESPSYPFLGVYTDKLIF.

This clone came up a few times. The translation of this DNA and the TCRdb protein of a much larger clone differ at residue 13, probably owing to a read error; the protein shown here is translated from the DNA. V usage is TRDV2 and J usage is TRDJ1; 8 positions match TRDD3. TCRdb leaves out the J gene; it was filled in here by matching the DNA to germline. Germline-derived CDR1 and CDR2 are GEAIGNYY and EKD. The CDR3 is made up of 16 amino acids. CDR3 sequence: CACDTATGGLTDRLIF. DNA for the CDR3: TGTGCCTGTGACACAGCGACTGGGGGTCTCACCGATAGACTCATCTTT.

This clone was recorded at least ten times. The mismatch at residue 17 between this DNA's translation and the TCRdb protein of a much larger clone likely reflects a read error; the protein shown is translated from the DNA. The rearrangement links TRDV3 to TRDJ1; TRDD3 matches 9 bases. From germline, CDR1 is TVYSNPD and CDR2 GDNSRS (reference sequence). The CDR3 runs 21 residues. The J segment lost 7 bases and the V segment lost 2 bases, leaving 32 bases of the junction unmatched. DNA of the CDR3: TGTGCCTTTGAGCCGACCTGGGGGATTAAGGCCACTTCGCGGGCTTCCGGTAAACTCATCTTT. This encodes CAFEPTWGIKATSRASGKLIF.

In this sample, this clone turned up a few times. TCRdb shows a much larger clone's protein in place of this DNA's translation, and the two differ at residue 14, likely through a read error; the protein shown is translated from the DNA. The CDR3 reads CALGDTYLRGTRPHTDKLIF. DNA of the CDR3: TGTGCTCTTGGGGATACTTATCTCAGGGGGACCCGTCCGCACACCGATAAACTCATCTTT. V gene TRDV1 combines with J gene TRDJ1; D may be TRDD3 (6 bases). The J gene is absent in TCRdb and was assigned here via DNA matching to germline. From germline, CDR1 is TSWWSYY and CDR2 QGS. CDR3 size: 20 residues. V dropped 3 bases and J dropped 0 bases, with 26 bases sitting between them.

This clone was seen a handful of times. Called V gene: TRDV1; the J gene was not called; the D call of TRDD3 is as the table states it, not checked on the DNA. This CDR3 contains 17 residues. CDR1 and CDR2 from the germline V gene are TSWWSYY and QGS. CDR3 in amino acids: CALGEKYPTKTVDKPIF. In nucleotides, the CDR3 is TGTGCTCTTGGGGAAAAGTACCCGACAAAGACCGTCGATAAACCCATCTTT.

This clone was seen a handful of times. CDR3 sequence: CALGDLPSYSVGDTGDTDKLIF. The CDR3 DNA sequence: TGTGCTCTTGGGGACCTCCCTTCCTACTCGGTGGGGGATACCGGGGACACCGATAAACTCATCTTT. The gene calls are TRDV1 and TRDJ1; possible D gene TRDD3, 10 bases. Germline V CDR1 and CDR2: TSWWSYY, QGS. CDR3 size: 22 residues. V was cut by 3 bases and J by 0 bases, with 32 bases left in between.

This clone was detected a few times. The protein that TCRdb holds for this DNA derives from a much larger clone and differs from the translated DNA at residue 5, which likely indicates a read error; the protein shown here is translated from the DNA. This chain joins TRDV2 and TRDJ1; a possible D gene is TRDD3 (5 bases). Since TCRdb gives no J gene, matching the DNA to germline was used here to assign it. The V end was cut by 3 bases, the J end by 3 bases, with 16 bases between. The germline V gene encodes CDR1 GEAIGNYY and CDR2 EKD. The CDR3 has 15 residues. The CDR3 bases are TGTGCCTGTGACGCCCTCGTTAGGGGGCCCGATAAACTCATCTTT. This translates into CACDALVRGPDKLIF.

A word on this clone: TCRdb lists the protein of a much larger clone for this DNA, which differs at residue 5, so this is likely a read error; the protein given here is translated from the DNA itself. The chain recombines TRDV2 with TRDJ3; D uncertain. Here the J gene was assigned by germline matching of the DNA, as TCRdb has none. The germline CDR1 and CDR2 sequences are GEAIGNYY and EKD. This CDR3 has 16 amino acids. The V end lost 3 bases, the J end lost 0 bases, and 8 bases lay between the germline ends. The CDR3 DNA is TGTGCCTGTGACGCCGAACTCTCCTGGGACACCCGACAGATGTTTTTC. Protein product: CACDAELSWDTRQMFF.

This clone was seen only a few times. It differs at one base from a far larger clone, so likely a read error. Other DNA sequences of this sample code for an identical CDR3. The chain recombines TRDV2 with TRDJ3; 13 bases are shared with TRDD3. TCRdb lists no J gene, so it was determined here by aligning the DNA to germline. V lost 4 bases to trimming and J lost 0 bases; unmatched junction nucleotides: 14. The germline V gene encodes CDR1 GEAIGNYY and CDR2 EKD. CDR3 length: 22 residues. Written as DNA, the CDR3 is TGTGCCTGTGATTCGCCGCCAACTGGGGGATACGGAAGCTCCTGGGACACCCGACAGATGTTTTTC. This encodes CACDSPPTGGYGSSWDTRQMFF.

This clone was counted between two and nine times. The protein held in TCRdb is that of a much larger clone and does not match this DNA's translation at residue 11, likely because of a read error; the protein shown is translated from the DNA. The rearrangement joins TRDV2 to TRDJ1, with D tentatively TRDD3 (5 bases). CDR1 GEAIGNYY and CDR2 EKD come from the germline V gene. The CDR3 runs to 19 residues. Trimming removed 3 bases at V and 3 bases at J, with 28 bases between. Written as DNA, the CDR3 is TGTGCCTGTGACTTAGTCACTGGAAGAGGGATTTTGTATGCCGATAAACTCATCTTT. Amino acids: CACDLVTGRGILYADKLIF.

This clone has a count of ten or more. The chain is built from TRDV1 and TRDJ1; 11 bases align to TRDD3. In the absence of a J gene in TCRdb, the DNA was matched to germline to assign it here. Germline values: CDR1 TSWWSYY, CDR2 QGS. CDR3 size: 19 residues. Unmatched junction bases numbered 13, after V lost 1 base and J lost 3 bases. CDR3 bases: TGTGCTCTTGGGGAACACACTTCCCTCTGGGGGATACACGCCGATAAACTCATCTTT. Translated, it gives CALGEHTSLWGIHADKLIF.